This TCR beta chain was found in a study of T-cell reconstitution after alpha-beta-depleted transplantation in children. In its sample, this clonotype was seen a few times. V was cut by 8 bases and J by 3 bases, with 16 bases left in between. In germline, CDR1 is SGHVS, CDR2 FQNEAQ. The CDR3 runs to 15 residues. Library preparation (for TCRbeta) was performed with unique molecular identifiers. TCRdb re-derived calls from the PCR reads in MiXCR, one entry per CDR3 protein. The profile covers around 250,000 distinct CDR3 sequences, with more than 8% appearing a single time and 10% taken by the ten largest.

This clonotype was obtained from a human donor who donated a stem cell graft to a child with SCID. The specimen was PBMCs from the stem cell graft donor, collected from the stem cell graft. This chain joins TRBV7-8 and TRBJ2-2; D is perhaps TRBD1 or TRBD2 (7 bases each). CDR3 amino acids: CASFTRGGYTGELFF. The CDR3 coding sequence is TGTGCCAGCTTCACCAGGGGGGGATACACCGGGGAGCTGTTTTTT.